Below are 2 T cell receptor beta chains sequenced from a single sample in a study of T-cell reconstitution after alpha-beta-depleted transplantation in children. Preparation of the TCRbeta library involved a method that used unique molecular identifiers. In TCRdb, the PCR reads were re-called with MiXCR into one record per CDR3 protein. Among about a million distinct CDR3 sequences, about 29% were seen once, and the ten largest hold about 28%. Source: PBMCs, mostly from graft donor cells, taken 360 days after TCRalphabeta/CD19-depleted stem cell transplant. The receptors originated from a boy less than two years old who had a stem cell transplant for SCID, so the T cells may come from the graft donor.

This clonotype was counted only a few times. This rearrangement joins TRBV20-1 to TRBJ1-4; the D gene is possibly TRBD1 (5 bases). The germline V gene encodes CDR1 DFQATT and CDR2 SNEGSKA (reference sequence). Trimming removed 6 bases from V and 4 bases from J, with 12 bases in between. The CDR3 is 13 residues long. This CDR3 is CSAIRQRNEKLFF. In DNA, the CDR3 is TGCAGTGCCATTAGACAGCGTAATGAAAAACTGTTTTTT.

The chain links TRBV20-1 to TRBJ2-4; TRBD1 matches 7 bases. From germline, CDR1 is DFQATT and CDR2 SNEGSKA (reference sequence). V lost 2 bases and J lost 2; bases outside the gene matches: 3. The CDR3 is made up of 14 amino acids. The CDR3 loop reads CSARPTGSKNIQYF. The CDR3, as DNA: TGCAGTGCTAGACCGACAGGGTCCAAAAACATTCAGTACTTC.